Each of the 11 T cell receptor beta chains below was sequenced from the same sample in a study of blood T cell repertoires in COVID-19. The protocol was immunoSEQ multiplex PCR, while the TCRdb copy is restricted to in-frame clones and leaves out a portion. Of over 100,000 clones listed, around 89% were seen once; the top ten hold roughly 4%. The source material was peripheral blood. The receptors shown here come from a man in his 60s with COVID-19, enrolled during active disease.

The chain is built from TRBV7-8 and TRBJ1-1; no firm D call. The CDR3 is made up of 11 amino acids. The V end was cut by 8 bases, the J end by 5 bases, with 9 bases between. The V gene's germline CDR1 is SGHVS and CDR2 FQNEAQ. CDR3 sequence reads: CASQIGTEAFF. The CDR3 DNA is TGTGCCAGCCAAATCGGGACTGAAGCTTTCTTT.

The chain carries TRBV6-5 and TRBJ1-5; possibly TRBD1 for D (5 bases). In germline, CDR1 is MNHEY, CDR2 SVGAGI. CDR3 length: 15 amino acids. Trimming pared 2 bases from V and 5 bases from J, leaving 13 bases between. The CDR3 DNA is TGTGCCAGCAGTTACGACAGTCCCCGATATCAGCCCCAGCATTTT. It encodes CASSYDSPRYQPQHF.

The chain is built from TRBV11-2 and TRBJ2-5; 10 bases line up with TRBD1. Germline-derived CDR1 and CDR2 are SGHAT and FQNNGV. Trimming cost V 5 bases and J 4 bases; bases outside gene matches: 10. The CDR3 length is 16 residues. Here the CDR3 reads CASSLGGTGVRETQYF. CDR3 DNA: TGTGCCAGCAGCCTTGGTGGGACAGGGGTCCGAGAGACCCAGTACTTC. Supplemented by reference TRBV11-2 and TRBJ2-5, the full variable domain reads EAGVAQSPRYKIIEKRQSVAFWCNPISGHATLYWYQQILGQGPKLLIQFQNNGVVDDSQLPKDRFSAERLKGVDSTLKIQPAKLEDSAVYLCASSLGGTGVRETQYFGPGTRLLVL.

V is TRBV2 and J is TRBJ2-5; D call uncertain. Germline loops: CDR1 SNHLY, CDR2 FYNNEI. V shed 1 base and J shed 3 bases, with 9 bases lying between them. The CDR3 runs to 14 residues. Written as DNA, the CDR3 is TGTGCCAGCAGTGAAGACTGGGCCAAAGAGACCCAGTACTTC. It specifies CASSEDWAKETQYF. The whole variable domain, filled in from reference TRBV2 and TRBJ2-5, reads EPEVTQTPSHQVTQMGQEVILRCVPISNHLYFYWYRQILGQKVEFLVSFYNNEISEKSEIFDDQFSVERPDGSNFTLKIRSTKLEDSAMYFCASSEDWAKETQYFGPGTRLLVL.

This clone was counted a single time. The V and J genes are TRBV19 and TRBJ1-1, with D perhaps TRBD1 (5 bases). Germline-derived CDR1 and CDR2 are LNHDA and SQIVND (reference sequence). V shed 3 bases and J shed 2 bases, with 7 bases lying between them. This CDR3 is 13 amino acids long. The CDR3 spells CASSIQGNTEAFF. In DNA form, the CDR3 reads TGTGCCAGTAGTATCCAGGGAAACACTGAAGCTTTCTTT.

As regards this clone: At one end the junction does not follow the germline gene, possibly because of a read error. The V gene is TRBV7-9, the J gene TRBJ2-3, with D tentatively TRBD2 (5 bases). This CDR3 has 16 residues. The germline V gene has CDR1 SEHNR and CDR2 FQNEAQ (reference sequence). The CDR3 here is CASSLAPDGSTDTQYF. CDR3 bases: TGTGCCAGCAGCCTAGCTCCCGACGGGAGCACAGATACGCAGTATTTT.

Points on this clone: The same CDR3 can be traced to other DNA sequences in this sample. The CDR3 DNA sequence: TGTGCCAGCAGTTACTCGGGGGGAAACTATGGCTACACCTTC. Translating gives CASSYSGGNYGYTF. The chain couples TRBV6-5 to TRBJ1-2, with a weak D call TRBD1 (5 bases). V lost 0 bases and J 2 bases, leaving 7 bases between the germline ends. The germline V gene has CDR1 MNHEY and CDR2 SVGAGI. This CDR3 has 14 amino acids.

V gene TRBV24-1 combines with J gene TRBJ2-2, with TRBD1 matching over 9 bases. This CDR3 is 17 amino acids long. The germline gives CDR1 KGHDR, CDR2 SFDVKD. Trimming cost V 3 bases and J 3 bases; bases outside gene matches: 7. The CDR3 is CATSDLQGASDTGELFF. The CDR3 bases are TGTGCCACCAGTGATCTACAGGGGGCGAGTGACACCGGGGAGCTGTTTTTT.

The chain combines TRBV5-1 with TRBJ1-6; 10 bases match TRBD1. Germline V lookup: CDR1 SGHRS, CDR2 YFSETQ. The length of the CDR3 is 15 residues. The V segment lost 0 bases and the J segment 10 bases; nucleotides outside the gene matches: 4. The CDR3 loop is CASSLGQGAQSPLHF. The CDR3 nucleotides read TGCGCCAGCAGCTTGGGACAGGGGGCACAGTCACCCCTCCACTTT.

The CDR3 region is CASSLVLASTDTQYF. Here the CDR3 DNA reads TGCGCCAGCAGCTTGGTACTAGCGTCCACAGATACGCAGTATTTT. This sequence joins TRBV5-1 and TRBJ2-3; 7 positions agree with TRBD2. This CDR3 has 15 residues. CDR1 is SGHRS, CDR2 YFSETQ, per germline. With 0 bases clipped from V and 2 bases from J, the junction kept 3 bases outside the gene matches.

The V gene is TRBV15, the J gene TRBJ2-4; D is possibly TRBD2 (5 bases). Germline V gives CDR1 LNHNV, CDR2 YYDKDF (reference sequence). V was cut by 1 base and J by 2 bases, with 12 bases left in between. The CDR3 contains 16 residues. As DNA, the CDR3 is TGTGCCACCAGCAGAGGTAGTAGCGCCTCCAAAAACATTCAGTACTTC. Its translation: CATSRGSSASKNIQYF.